These 5 T cell receptor beta chains originate from one sample sequenced in a study of T-cell memory formation after mild COVID-19. TCRdb redid the calling of the 5' RACE reads with MiXCR, one entry per CDR3 protein. The profile shows hundreds of thousands of distinct CDR3 sequences, roughly 13% of them singletons. The specimen was PBMCs or a T cell subset sorted from them (not recorded which). The receptor source for this set is a man between 18 and 35 years old who had mild COVID-19 (a few samples of this study predate the infection). Cell type and time point are not known.

The chain is built from TRBV7-9 and TRBJ1-4; D remains ambiguous. The CDR3 runs to 14 residues. Deletions cut 5 bases from V and 4 bases from J, with 11 bases between. Germline-derived CDR1 and CDR2 are SEHNR and FQNEAQ (reference sequence). The CDR3 DNA is TGTGCCAGCAGCCAACACCAGAGTAATGAAAAACTGTTTTTT. This translates into CASSQHQSNEKLFF.

This clonotype was observed at least ten times. The chain has TRBV5-1 and TRBJ2-2; 10 positions agree with TRBD1. The ends lost 6 bases at V and 5 bases at J; junction bases unmatched: 7. The CDR3 consists of 15 residues. Germline CDR1 reads SGHRS; CDR2 reads YFSETQ. CDR3 sequence (DNA): TGCGCCAGCAACCCAGGACAGGGGGAAACCGGGGAGCTGTTTTTT. Protein sequence: CASNPGQGETGELFF.

This clonotype was detected a few times. This chain links TRBV4-1 with TRBJ1-1; D is ambiguous. This CDR3 spans 16 amino acids. Trimming took 0 bases from V and 0 from J, leaving 11 bases between them. Germline V gives CDR1 MGHRA, CDR2 YSYEKL. CDR3 loop: CASSQEGRSLNTEAFF. CDR3 bases: TGCGCCAGCAGCCAAGAGGGGAGGAGTTTGAACACTGAAGCTTTCTTT.

This clonotype showed up just a few times. V and J are TRBV4-1 and TRBJ2-3; tentative D call: TRBD2 (6 bases). Germline CDR1 and CDR2: MGHRA and YSYEKL. CDR3 length: 14 amino acids. Trimming took 1 base from V and 4 from J, leaving 9 bases between them. The CDR3 sequence is CASSQVVAADTQYF. The DNA for the CDR3 is TGCGCCAGCAGCCAAGTAGTAGCGGCAGATACGCAGTATTTT.

This clonotype turned up a few times. The V call is TRBV5-4, the J call TRBJ2-5, with 14 bases identical to TRBD2. The length of the CDR3 is 16 residues. CDR1 SGHNT and CDR2 YYREEE come from the germline V gene (reference sequence). Trimming at V came to 4 bases and at J to 7 bases, leaving 9 bases not matched to a gene. CDR3 bases: TGTGCCAGCAGCACGGGACTAGCGGGGGTTCTAGGGACCCAGTACTTC. Translating gives CASSTGLAGVLGTQYF. Full variable domain (missing parts from reference TRBV5-4 and TRBJ2-5): ETGVTQSPTHLIKTRGQQVTLRCSSQSGHNTVSWYQQALGQGPQFIFQYYREEENGRGNFPPRFSGLQFPNYSSELNVNALELDDSALYLCASSTGLAGVLGTQYFGPGTRLLVL.